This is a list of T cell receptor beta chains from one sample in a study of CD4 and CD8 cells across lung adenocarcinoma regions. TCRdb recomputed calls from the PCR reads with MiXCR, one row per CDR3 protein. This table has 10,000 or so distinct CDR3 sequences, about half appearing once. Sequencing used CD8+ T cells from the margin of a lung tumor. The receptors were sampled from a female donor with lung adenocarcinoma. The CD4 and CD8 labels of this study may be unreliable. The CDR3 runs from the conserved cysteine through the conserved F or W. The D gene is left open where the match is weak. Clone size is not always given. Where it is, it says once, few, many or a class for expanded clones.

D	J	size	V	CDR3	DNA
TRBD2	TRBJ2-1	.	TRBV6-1	CASSALAGVYNEQFF	TGTGCCAGCAGTGCGCTAGCGGGAGTTTACAATGAGCAGTTCTTC
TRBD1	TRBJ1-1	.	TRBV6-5	CASSYETGGKTEAFF	TGTGCCAGCAGTTATGAGACAGGGGGCAAGACTGAAGCTTTCTTT
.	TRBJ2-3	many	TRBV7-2	CASSLGRRDTQYF	TGTGCCAGCAGCTTAGGACGTCGGGATACGCAGTATTTT
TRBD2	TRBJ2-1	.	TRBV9	CASSNSGKGLNEQFF	TGTGCCAGCAGCAATAGCGGGAAGGGGTTGAATGAGCAGTTCTTC
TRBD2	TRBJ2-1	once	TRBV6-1	CASRQKTSGVGNEQFF	TGTGCCAGCAGGCAAAAGACTAGCGGAGTTGGGAATGAGCAGTTCTTC
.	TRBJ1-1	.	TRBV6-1	CASRTRWEGGGGTEASF	TGTGCCAGCAGGACGAGGTGGGAGGGGGGGGGGGGCACTGAAGCTTCCTTT
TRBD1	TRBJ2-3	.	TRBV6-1	CARGEGAGGKDTQYF	TGTGCCAGGGGTGAAGGGGCAGGGGGCAAAGATACGCAGTATTTT
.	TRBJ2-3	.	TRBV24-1	CARGLRDADTQYF	TGCGCCAGGGGCCTGCGTGACGCAGACACGCAGTACTTT
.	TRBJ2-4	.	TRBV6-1	CASSPPAYGNKDMQYF	TGTGCCAGCAGTCCCCCGGCGTACGGAAACAAAGACATGCAGTATTTC
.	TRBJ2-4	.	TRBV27	CASSFERAKDIQYF	TGTGCCAGCAGTTTCGAGAGAGCCAAAGACATTCAGTACTTC
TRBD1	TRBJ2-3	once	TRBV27	CGSRQGVGATDTQYF	TGTGGCAGCAGGCAGGGGGTGGGAGCCACAGATACGCAGTATTTC
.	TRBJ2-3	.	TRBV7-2	CASRHSGTTGAQYF	TGTGCCAGCCGCCATTCTGGGACCACCGGGGCGCAGTATTTT
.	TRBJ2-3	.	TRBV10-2	CPSKVRRDPDTQYF	TGCCCCAGCAAGGTGAGGCGAGACCCAGATACTCAGTATTTT
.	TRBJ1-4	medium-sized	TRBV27	CASRMNTRGHEKLFF	TGTGCCAGCAGGATGAACACCAGGGGCCATGAAAAACTGTTTTTT
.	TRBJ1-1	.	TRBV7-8	CASSLDSFTEAFF	TGTGCCAGCAGCCTGGACAGTTTCACTGAAGCTTTCTTT
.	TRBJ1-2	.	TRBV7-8	CASSFGENYGYTF	TGTGCCAGCAGCTTCGGGGAAAACTATGGCTACACCTTC
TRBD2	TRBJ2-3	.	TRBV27	CASSSPGTSGTYAQYF	TGTGCCAGCAGCTCTCCGGGGACTAGCGGGACTTATGCGCAGTATTTT
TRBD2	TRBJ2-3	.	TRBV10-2	CGGGTGGRYPDTQYF	TGCGGCGGGGGGACGGGGGGCCGGTACCCAGATACGCAGTATTTT
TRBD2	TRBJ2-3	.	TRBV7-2	CASSSRRGGAKNMQYF	TGTGCCAGCAGCTCCCGCCGCGGGGGGGCCAAAAACATGCAGTATTTT
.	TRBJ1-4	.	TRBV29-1	CSVALTGGEKLFF	TGCAGCGTTGCTCTAACAGGTGGCGAAAAACTGTTTTTT
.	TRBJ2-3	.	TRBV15	CATSRDYLGLTDTQYF	TGTGCCACCAGCAGAGATTACCTAGGCCTCACAGATACGCAGTATTTT
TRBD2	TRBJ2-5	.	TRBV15	CATSRGRGTSGSGETQYF	TGTGCCACCAGCAGAGGACGCGGGACTAGCGGGAGCGGGGAGACCCAGTACTTC
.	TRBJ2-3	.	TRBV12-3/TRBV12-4	CASSRYRGTDTQYF	TGTGCCAGCAGTAGATATAGGGGCACAGATACGCAGTATTTT
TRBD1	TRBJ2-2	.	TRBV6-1	CASRRWTGSTGAQFF	TGTGCCAGCAGGCGATGGACAGGGAGCACCGGGGCGCAGTTTTTT
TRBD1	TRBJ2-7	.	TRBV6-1	CASSLSRDSAEQYF	TGTGCCAGCAGCCTTTCCCGGGACAGCGCCGAGCAGTACTTC
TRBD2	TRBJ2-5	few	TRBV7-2	CASSDVAGGLQGETQYF	TGTGCCAGCAGCGACGTAGCGGGAGGGCTTCAAGGAGAGACCCAGTACTTC
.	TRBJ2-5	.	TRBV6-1	CASSPGLPPETQYF	TGTGCCAGCAGTCCGGGCTTGCCTCCAGAGACCCAGTACTTC
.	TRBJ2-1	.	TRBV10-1	CARSVLGPRRDEQFF	TGCGCCAGGAGTGTGTTGGGACCCCGCCGAGATGAGCAGTTCTTT
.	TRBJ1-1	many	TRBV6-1	CASRPGGTEAFF	TGTGCCAGCAGGCCGGGGGGCACTGAAGCTTTCTTT
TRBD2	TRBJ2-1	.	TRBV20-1	CSARDRLASGRGGDEQFF	TGCAGTGCTAGAGATAGGTTGGCTAGCGGGAGAGGGGGGGATGAGCAGTTCTTC
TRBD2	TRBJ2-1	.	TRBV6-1	CASSESGMAGETQFF	TGTGCCAGCAGTGAAAGCGGGATGGCGGGAGAGACCCAGTTCTTC
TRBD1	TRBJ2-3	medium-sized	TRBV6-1	CASSESTGGTDTQYF	TGTGCCAGCAGTGAATCGACAGGGGGCACAGATACGCAGTATTTT